This TCR beta chain was identified in a study of T-cell memory formation after mild COVID-19 (dated by TCRdb to about 2021). Some background on the complete study: Most TCR sequence clusters were specific to one of the two donors. The cohort comprised two young, previously healthy adult volunteers, one female and one male. In two donors, T-cell clones that expanded and contracted after mild COVID-19 were tracked by sequencing TCRalpha and TCRbeta repertoires over time.

As for this clonotype: It lacks a known antigen. Base qualities are not at hand, and no much larger clone is one base apart.

TCRdb names Illumina NovaSeq 6000 as the instrument used. TCRalpha and TCRbeta cDNA libraries were built by 5'RACE with constant-segment primers, adding sample barcodes and unique molecular identifiers. Trizol reagent was used to extract RNA from every sample. Library amplification was performed in two PCR steps, and a second sample barcode and Illumina TruSeq adapters were introduced in the second step. Sequencing of the libraries was done on an Illumina NovaSeq, producing 2 x 150 bp paired-end reads. The original pipeline was this. Demultiplexing of reads and collapsing into UMI-guided consensus sequences were performed with migec v1.2.7. Using mixcr v2.1.11, UMI consensuses were aligned to TRA and TRB V and J templates and then assembled into clonotypes. Expanded or contracted clonotypes were those called significant by both edgeR and NoisET, with noise models trained on biological replicates. edgeR calls used a false discovery rate-adjusted p below 0.01 and a log2 fold-change threshold of 1. PCA with hierarchical clustering of max-normalized trajectories of the 1000 most abundant clonotypes was used as exploratory dynamics analysis. Each responding clone was given a CD4 or CD8 phenotype based on the CD4+ and CD8+ repertoires, which had been sequenced separately. The raw public data were reprocessed by TCRdb itself: fastp quality trimming at Q25, MiXCR clonotype calling, in-frame beta chains only. Rows with a matching CDR3 protein are joined into one entry that keeps the most common DNA and genes. The V and J calls were not made by the authors but by TCRdb's processing. The sample data list 450,000 to 650,000 distinct CDR3 sequences, and about a fifth of these were observed just once. The ten largest clones represent roughly 8.3% of the sample.

Summary of the overall study and its limitations: Contracting CD4+ clones were located mainly in the CM and EM memory subsets, whereas CD8+ clones were found to be enriched in EMRA. Some responding clones were found in pre-infection memory, which suggests that pre-existing cross-reactive memory T cells took part in the SARS-CoV-2 response. Only two mild cases were covered in the study, and larger cohorts including severe cases with pre-infection samples were considered necessary. Balanced CD4/CD8 phenotypes were observed for clones contracting from day 15 to 85, whereas a bias towards CD4+ was observed for a second wave of clones expanding from day 15 to 37. SARS-CoV-2 specificity of the second-wave clones peaking on day 37 was not confirmed.

PBMCs were isolated by Ficoll-Paque density gradient centrifugation. The receptor comes from an adult woman who had mild COVID-19 (a few samples of this study predate the infection). The sample titles of this study are shuffled in the database, so cell type and time point are left out; the donor was told from shared clones. Sequencing was done on a sample of PBMCs or a T cell subset sorted from them (not recorded which).

The CDR3 protein: CASSLLSAGGRYTGELFF. The DNA reads as follows: TGTGCCAGCAGCTTACTCTCAGCGGGAGGAAGGTACACCGGGGAGCTGTTTTTT. The chain is encoded by TRBV7-3 joined to TRBJ2-2, with 9 bases aligning to TRBD2. From its cysteine to its phenylalanine, the CDR3 spans 18 amino acids. Solely the CDR3 DNA is kept, with 54 bases framed from the first base. Germline trimming amounts to 2 bases on V and 3 bases on J, with 10 as the count of junction bases outside the gene matches. The germline V gene specifies SGHTA as CDR1 and FQGTGA as CDR2.